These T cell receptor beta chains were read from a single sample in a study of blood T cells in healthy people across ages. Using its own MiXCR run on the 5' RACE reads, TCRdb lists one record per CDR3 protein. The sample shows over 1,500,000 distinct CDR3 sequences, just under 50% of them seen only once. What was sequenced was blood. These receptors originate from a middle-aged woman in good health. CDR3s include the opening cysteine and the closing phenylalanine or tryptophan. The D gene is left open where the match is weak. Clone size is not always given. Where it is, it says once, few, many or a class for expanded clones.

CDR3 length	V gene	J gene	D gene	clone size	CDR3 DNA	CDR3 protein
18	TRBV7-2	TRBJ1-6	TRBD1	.	TGTGCCAGCAGCTTGTTCACAGTCGGACAGGGCTATAATTCACCCCTCCACTTT	CASSLFTVGQGYNSPLHF
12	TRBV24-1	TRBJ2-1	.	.	TGTGCCACCAGTGACAGTCTTTCTGAGCAGTTCTTC	CATSDSLSEQFF
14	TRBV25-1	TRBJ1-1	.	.	TGTGCCAGCAGTGCTGGAGGGTCGGGCACTGAAGCTTTCTTT	CASSAGGSGTEAFF
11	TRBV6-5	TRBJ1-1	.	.	TGTGCCAGCCAGCGAATCGGTGAAGCTTTCTTT	CASQRIGEAFF
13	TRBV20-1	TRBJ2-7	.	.	TGCAGTGCTAGTAATTCCCCCTCCTACGAGCAGTACTTC	CSASNSPSYEQYF
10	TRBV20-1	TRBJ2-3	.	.	TGCAGTGCTATCGCAGATACGCAGTATTTT	CSAIADTQYF
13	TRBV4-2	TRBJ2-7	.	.	TGTGCCAGCAGCGAGGGGGGTATGGACGAGCAGTACTTC	CASSEGGMDEQYF
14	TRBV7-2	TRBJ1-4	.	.	TGTGCCAGCAGCTTATCGGGACCTAATGGAAAACTGTTTTTT	CASSLSGPNGKLFF
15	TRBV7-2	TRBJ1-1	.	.	TGTGCCAGCAGCTTATCTACAGGGTTGAACACTGAAGCTTTCTTT	CASSLSTGLNTEAFF
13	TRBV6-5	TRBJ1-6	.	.	TGTGCCAGCAGCCCGGGCATTAGTTCACCCCTCCACTTT	CASSPGISSPLHF
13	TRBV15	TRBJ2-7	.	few	TGTGCCACCAGCAGACAGGGAAACTACGAGCAGTACTTC	CATSRQGNYEQYF
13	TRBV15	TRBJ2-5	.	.	TGTGCCACCAGCATGGGTTATGAAGAGACCCAGTACTTC	CATSMGYEETQYF
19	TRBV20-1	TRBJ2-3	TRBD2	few	TGCAGTGCTATCGGGTGGAGCCCCGTACTAGCGGGGGGCACAGATACGCAGTATTTT	CSAIGWSPVLAGGTDTQYF
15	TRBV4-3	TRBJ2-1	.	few	TGCGCCAGCAGCCAAGATGACGACGGGCCCAATGAGCAGTTCTTC	CASSQDDDGPNEQFF
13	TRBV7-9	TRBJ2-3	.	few	TGTGCCAGCAGCGCCCCACTAGCAGATACGCAGTATTTT	CASSAPLADTQYF
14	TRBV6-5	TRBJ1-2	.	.	TGTGCCAGCAGTTACAGGATAGGGATCTATGGCTACACCTTC	CASSYRIGIYGYTF
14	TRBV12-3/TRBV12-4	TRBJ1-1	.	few	TGTGCCAGCAGTTTAGGTCAGGGCCTCCTTGAAGCTTTCTTT	CASSLGQGLLEAFF
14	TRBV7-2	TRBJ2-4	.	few	TGTGCCAGCAGCCCAGGGATCCCTAAAAACATTCAGTACTTC	CASSPGIPKNIQYF
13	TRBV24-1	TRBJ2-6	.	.	TGTGCCACCAGTCACTCTGGGGCCAACGTCCTGACTTTC	CATSHSGANVLTF
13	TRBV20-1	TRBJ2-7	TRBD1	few	TGCAGTGCTAATACCGGGACAGGGGTCGAGCAGTACTTC	CSANTGTGVEQYF
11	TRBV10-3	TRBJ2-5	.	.	TGTGCCATCTGGGGTGGGGAGACCCAGTACTTC	CAIWGGETQYF
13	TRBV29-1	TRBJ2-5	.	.	TGCAGCGCCCTCTTTGCCCCCCCTGGGGAGCAGTACTTC	CSALFAPPGEQYF
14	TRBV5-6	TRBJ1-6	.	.	TGTGCCAGCAGCTCCTACCCTCGAGCTTCACCCCTCCACTTT	CASSSYPRASPLHF
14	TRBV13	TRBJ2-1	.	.	TGTGCCAGCAGCTCCCGGATTCAGGACAATGAGCAGTTCTTC	CASSSRIQDNEQFF